This TCR beta chain derives from a study of blood T cell repertoires in COVID-19. V shed 4 bases, J shed 2 bases, and the junction held 8 bases outside the gene matches. Germline V lookup: CDR1 SGDLS, CDR2 YYNGEE. This CDR3 spans 15 amino acids. Method: immunoSEQ multiplex PCR; TCRdb's copy keeps in-frame clones and lacks some. The table includes roughly 160,000 clones, around 83% detected once. The count of this clone is one. The receptor was isolated from a woman in her 70s who had recovered from COVID-19. Sequencing input: peripheral blood. The rearrangement joins TRBV9 to TRBJ2-5; 7 nucleotides agree with TRBD1. DNA for the CDR3: TGTGCCAGCAGCCCAAAAAGGGGGCGGCAAGAGACCCAGTACTTC. It translates to CASSPKRGRQETQYF.